What follows describes a single T cell receptor (beta chain). This sample is drawn from a study of control samples from healthy donors and cancer patients. Germline loops: CDR1 MNHEY, CDR2 SVGAGI. CDR3 length: 14 amino acids. Trimming shortened V by 11 bases and J by 1 base, and 14 bases separated the two germline ends. Generated by immunoSEQ multiplex PCR, the TCRdb table keeps only in-frame clones and is missing some. The table lists about 130,000 clones, roughly 84% of them singletons. The origin of this receptor is a middle-aged man in good health. V gene TRBV6-5 combines with J gene TRBJ2-2, with D perhaps given as TRBD1 or TRBD2 (5 bases each). Input material: blood. CDR3 loop: CAALGPKNTGELFF. CDR3 DNA sequence: TGTGCCGCCTTGGGACCAAAGAACACCGGGGAGCTGTTTTTT.